This T cell receptor beta chain was sequenced for a study of OX40 agonist ivuxolimab in advanced cancers. Background on the study: The patients got ivuxolimab, which is an agonistic anti-OX40 (CD134) antibody. Among those enrolled, mean age was roughly 62 years (range about 23 to 80) and 75% to 85% were male.

TCRdb's table, derived via immunoSEQ multiplex PCR, lists solely in-frame clones and lacks some. The data contain about 91,000 clones, around 85% of them seen just once; the ten biggest clones take up under 0.55%. General study points: The average count of expanded clones was higher among CD8+ T cells than among CD4+. Researchers did not determine the expanded peripheral T cells' antigen specificity.

This clone was counted a single time. The target antigen is unknown. The source was CD4+ or CD8+ T cells sorted from blood, collected in a trial of the OX40 agonist ivuxolimab. This TCR was recovered from an adult with an advanced solid tumor such as melanoma, head and neck, liver or kidney cancer.

The CDR3 sequence is CASSPAGLQETQYF. CDR3 coding DNA: TGTGCCAGCTCACCAGCAGGGCTCCAAGAGACCCAGTACTTC. The gene calls are TRBV18 and TRBJ2-5, with D maybe TRBD1 (5 bases). Deletions cut 2 bases from V and 1 base from J, with 8 bases between. CDR1 is KGHSH, CDR2 LQKENI, per germline. The CDR3 sequence is 14 residues long.